This entry describes one T cell receptor (beta chain). Its specificity is not known. The sample originates from a study of CD8+ T cells in alopecia areata. Study findings and constraints: Sharing of TCRs across patients appeared less clear than in mice, possibly for HLA-related reasons. There were many expanded lesional clones persisting in scalp and blood during tofacitinib.

Treatment given: oral pan-JAK inhibitor, 5-10 mg twice daily. Lesional scalp punch biopsies and peripheral blood came from alopecia areata patients. Extraction and reverse transcription of RNA yielded cDNA as the sequencing template. Libraries were prepared by immunoSEQ multiplex PCR; TCRdb keeps only in-frame clonotypes and omits some of them. The table lists a few hundred thousand clones, around two fifths of them singletons. With 6 bases clipped from V and 9 bases from J, the junction kept 11 bases outside the gene matches. Germline V CDR1 and CDR2: MRHNA, SNTAGT. The CDR3 covers 14 residues. The TCR sequence derives from a human donor with alopecia areata. The sequencing used CD4+ T cells sorted from blood, collected between weeks 30 and 35, from a patient treated with tofacitinib. J is TRBJ1-5 and V is TRBV6-4; 7 nucleotides align to TRBD1. DNA of the CDR3: TGTGCCAGCAGGCACAGGGGCAAAAGTCGGCCCCAGCATTTT. Its protein is CASRHRGKSRPQHF.